Each of the 29 T cell receptor beta chains below was sequenced from the same sample in a study of T cell changes during pregnancy in multiple sclerosis. Sequenced by immunoSEQ multiplex PCR; TCRdb stores in-frame clones only, minus some. The table includes over 85,000 clones, approximately 89% detected once. Source: peripheral blood, taken in the first trimester of pregnancy. The receptors were gathered from a female donor in good health, enrolled as a control in a pregnancy study.

This clone was picked up one time. J is TRBJ1-1 and V is TRBV5-4; 7 nucleotides match TRBD1. V was clipped by 4 bases and J by 7 bases; unmatched bases: 4. Looked up from germline, CDR1 is SGHNT and CDR2 is YYREEE (reference sequence). The CDR3 sequence is 12 residues long. CDR3 coding DNA: TGTGCCAGCAGCACGTGGACAGGTGAAGCTTTCTTT. It translates to CASSTWTGEAFF.

This clone was seen a handful of times. The chain carries TRBV4-3 and TRBJ2-2, with D possibly matching TRBD1 (6 bases). The V gene's germline CDR1 is LGHNA and CDR2 YSLEER. V was shortened by 2 bases and J by 7 bases, with 17 bases between the two germline ends. This CDR3 region has 16 residues. CDR3 residues: CASSQRFSGAGGELFF. CDR3 sequence (DNA): TGCGCCAGCAGCCAAAGATTTTCAGGGGCTGGCGGGGAGCTGTTTTTT.

The chain has TRBV19 and TRBJ1-1, with no clear D. Trimming took off 6 bases at V and 5 bases at J, with 13 bases between the two ends. CDR1 LNHDA and CDR2 SQIVND come from the germline V gene (reference sequence). The CDR3 covers 13 residues. CDR3 in amino acids: CASRTVGGTEAFF. DNA of the CDR3: TGTGCCAGTAGAACGGTTGGAGGGACTGAAGCTTTCTTT.

The V and J genes are TRBV19 and TRBJ2-6; tentative D call: TRBD1 (5 bases). V lost 7 bases, J lost 2 bases, and 12 bases lay in between. Germline-derived CDR1 and CDR2 are LNHDA and SQIVND (reference sequence). The CDR3 is made up of 15 amino acids. The CDR3 sequence: CASKSGKTGANVLTF. CDR3 nucleotides: TGTGCCAGTAAGTCAGGGAAAACTGGGGCCAACGTCCTGACTTTC. Full variable domain (outside the CDR3, taken from reference TRBV19 and TRBJ2-6): DGGITQSPKYLFRKEGQNVTLSCEQNLNHDAMYWYRQDPGQGLRLIYYSQIVNDFQKGDIAEGYSVSREKKESFPLTVTSAQKNPTAFYLCASKSGKTGANVLTFGAGSRLTVL.

This clone was counted between two and nine times. The gene calls are TRBV5-1 and TRBJ1-1, with 9 bases lining up with TRBD1. Germline assignment: CDR1 SGHRS and CDR2 YFSETQ. V shed 5 bases, J shed 6 bases, and the junction held 8 bases outside the gene matches. CDR3 length equals 14 residues. The CDR3 here is CASRPTGGEPEAFF. The CDR3, as DNA: TGCGCCAGCAGACCAACAGGGGGCGAACCTGAAGCTTTCTTT.

This clone was counted between two and nine times. The V call is TRBV6-1, the J call TRBJ2-1, with 11 bases fitting TRBD2. V was pared by 2 bases and J by 12 bases, with 6 bases of the junction left unmatched. Germline assignment: CDR1 MNHNS and CDR2 SASEGT. This CDR3 is built from 14 residues. The CDR3 protein is CASSEQLAGVGQFF. CDR3 nucleotide sequence: TGTGCCAGCAGTGAACAACTAGCGGGGGTTGGGCAGTTCTTC.

The V call is TRBV28, the J call TRBJ2-3; no clear D. CDR3 length: 10 residues. The V end lost 8 bases, the J end lost 6 bases, and 6 bases lay between the germline ends. Germline loops: CDR1 MDHEN, CDR2 SYDVKM. This CDR3 reads CASVSDTQYF. As DNA, the CDR3 is TGTGCCAGCGTGTCGGATACGCAGTATTTT.

There are a few counts of this clone. The chain uses TRBV15 and TRBJ2-7, with TRBD2 identical over 8 bases. V gave up 6 bases and J gave up 2 bases; unmatched junction bases: 6. CDR3 size: 14 residues. Germline values: CDR1 LNHNV, CDR2 YYDKDF (reference sequence). The CDR3 region is CATRAGADPYEQYF. The DNA of the CDR3 is TGTGCCACCAGAGCGGGGGCCGATCCCTACGAGCAGTACTTC.

The V and J genes are TRBV10-3 and TRBJ1-2; the D gene is possibly TRBD1 (6 bases). The CDR3 has 15 amino acids. Trimming took 4 bases from V and 4 from J, leaving 16 bases between them. Germline V gene sequence: CDR1 ENHRY, CDR2 SYGVKD. The CDR3 reads CAISGQAQPLYGYTF. DNA for the CDR3: TGTGCCATCAGTGGACAGGCTCAACCCCTCTATGGCTACACCTTC.

Comment on this clone: One end of the junction fails to match germline, which may point to a read error. V usage is TRBV7-7 and J usage is TRBJ2-2, with TRBD2 matching over 15 bases. This CDR3 has 17 residues. In germline, CDR1 is SSHAT, CDR2 FNYEAQ (reference sequence). CDR3 bases: TGTGCTAGCAGCGCTGGACTAGCGGGGGGGCAGACCGGGGAGCTGTTTTTT. Translated: CASSAGLAGGQTGELFF.

The V gene is TRBV6-5, the J gene TRBJ1-2; TRBD1 is a possible D gene (5 bases). The V and J ends lost 0 bases and 6 bases respectively, with 11 bases between them. Germline loops: CDR1 MNHEY, CDR2 SVGAGI. The CDR3 consists of 14 residues. This chain's CDR3 is CASSYSDRGDGYTF. For the CDR3, the DNA is TGTGCCAGCAGTTACTCTGACCGGGGGGATGGCTACACCTTC.

This chain's CDR3 is CASSFQGGTEAFF. The DNA for the CDR3 is TGTGCCAGCAGCTTTCAAGGGGGCACTGAAGCTTTCTTT. The rearrangement links TRBV7-3 to TRBJ1-1; TRBD1 is a possible D gene (6 bases). Trimming removed 3 bases at V and 4 bases at J, with 9 bases between. Looked up from germline, CDR1 is SGHTA and CDR2 is FQGTGA. The CDR3 is 13 residues long.

The rearrangement links TRBV7-3 to TRBJ1-6, with 11 bases aligning to TRBD1. CDR1 SGHTA and CDR2 FQGTGA come from the germline V gene. With V trimmed by 1 base and J by 6 bases, 2 bases remained unmatched. The CDR3 runs 16 residues. This CDR3 reads CASSLRGQGANSPLHF. The DNA of the CDR3 is TGTGCCAGCAGCTTAAGAGGACAGGGGGCTAATTCACCCCTCCACTTT. The complete variable domain, with remaining parts taken from reference TRBV7-3 and TRBJ1-6, reads GAGVSQTPSNKVTEKGKYVELRCDPISGHTALYWYRQSLGQGPEFLIYFQGTGAADDSGLPNDRFFAVRPEGSVSTLKIQRTERGDSAVYLCASSLRGQGANSPLHFGNGTRLTVT.

The chain carries TRBV6-5 and TRBJ2-7, with 7 bases that match TRBD1. CDR1 is MNHEY and CDR2 is SVGAGI in the germline V gene. The CDR3 length is 16 residues. The J segment lost 2 bases and the V segment lost 2 bases, leaving 9 bases of the junction unmatched. For the CDR3, the DNA is TGTGCCAGCAGTTACGAGGGGCAGGGGGTCACCTACGAGCAGTACTTC. The encoded protein is CASSYEGQGVTYEQYF.

The CDR3: CASSVAVKGGTQYF. The CDR3 DNA reads TGTGCCAGCAGCGTAGCCGTCAAAGGAGGGACCCAGTACTTC. V is TRBV9 and J is TRBJ2-5, with a possible D match to TRBD2 (5 bases). V lost 0 bases, J lost 7 bases, and 13 bases lay in between. There are 14 residues in the CDR3. Germline V gene data show CDR1 as SGDLS and CDR2 as YYNGEE.

The chain is built from TRBV4-1 and TRBJ2-1, with 7 bases that match TRBD1. The CDR3 spans 14 residues. Germline CDR1 reads MGHRA; CDR2 reads YSYEKL. After removal of 3 bases from V and 6 bases from J, the junction contained 5 bases not matched to a gene. The DNA of the CDR3 is TGCGCCAGCAGCCAGGCCCCAGGGGGCAATGAGCAGTTCTTC. This codes for CASSQAPGGNEQFF.

This clone was detected only once. The chain links TRBV5-1 to TRBJ1-4; D is ambiguous. Germline V gene sequence: CDR1 SGHRS, CDR2 YFSETQ. This CDR3 region has 16 residues. The V end was cut by 4 bases, the J end by 3 bases, with 16 bases between. CDR3 nucleotides: TGCGCCAGCAGCGCGGGGTACCGGGGAGCTAATGAAAAACTGTTTTTT. The encoded protein is CASSAGYRGANEKLFF.

The chain carries TRBV9 and TRBJ2-2; possible D gene TRBD1, 6 bases. CDR3 length: 15 amino acids. Germline loops: CDR1 SGDLS, CDR2 YYNGEE. Between the trimmed V and J ends, which lost 3 bases and 1 base, there was a span of 10 bases. This chain's CDR3 is CASSGTGMNTGELFF. The CDR3 bases are TGTGCCAGCAGCGGAACAGGGATGAACACCGGGGAGCTGTTTTTT.

The rearrangement uses TRBV20-1 and TRBJ2-1; TRBD2 matches at 7 bases. The CDR3 consists of 11 residues. J gave up 7 bases and V 5 bases, and 2 bases lay outside the gene matches. Germline CDR1 reads DFQATT; CDR2 reads SNEGSKA (reference sequence). The chain's CDR3 is CSAPRGNEQFF. The DNA of the CDR3 is TGCAGTGCTCCGCGGGGGAATGAGCAGTTCTTC.

The genes are TRBV5-4 and TRBJ1-6; weak D call: TRBD1 (6 bases). The germline V gene has CDR1 SGHNT and CDR2 YYREEE (reference sequence). CDR3 length: 17 residues. V lost 1 base and J 6 bases, leaving 17 bases between the germline ends. The CDR3 spells CASSLTWTAQTNSPLHF. CDR3 sequence (DNA): TGTGCCAGCAGCTTGACCTGGACAGCCCAGACTAATTCACCCCTCCACTTT.

This rearrangement joins TRBV5-1 to TRBJ2-3; 12 nucleotides align to TRBD2. The CDR3 consists of 18 residues. CDR1 and CDR2 (germline): SGHRS, YFSETQ. V was pared by 4 bases and J by 0 bases, with 9 bases of the junction left unmatched. The CDR3 loop reads CASSLLAGGPSSTDTQYF. The DNA for the CDR3 is TGCGCCAGCAGCCTTCTAGCGGGGGGGCCTTCTAGCACAGATACGCAGTATTTT. Full variable domain (missing parts from reference TRBV5-1 and TRBJ2-3): KAGVTQTPRYLIKTRGQQVTLSCSPISGHRSVSWYQQTPGQGLQFLFEYFSETQRNKGNFPGRFSGRQFSNSRSEMNVSTLELGDSALYLCASSLLAGGPSSTDTQYFGPGTRLTVL.

The chain has TRBV2 and TRBJ2-1; 7 nucleotides line up with TRBD2. The junction had 14 bases not matched to a gene; V was cut back by 9 bases and J by 12 bases. CDR3 length: 13 residues. Germline assignment: CDR1 SNHLY and CDR2 FYNNEI. The CDR3 protein is CASEPDPSGGQFF. CDR3 nucleotide sequence: TGTGCCAGTGAGCCTGACCCTAGCGGAGGGCAGTTCTTC.

The chain uses TRBV6-5 and TRBJ2-7; D is perhaps TRBD2 (6 bases). Germline V CDR1 and CDR2: MNHEY, SVGAGI. The V end was cut by 4 bases, the J end by 3 bases, with 13 bases between. The CDR3 contains 14 residues. The chain's CDR3 is CASSFAGGLYEQYF. The CDR3, as DNA: TGTGCCAGCAGTTTTGCCGGGGGACTCTACGAGCAGTACTTC.

The gene calls are TRBV27 and TRBJ1-1; 7 positions agree with TRBD1. The CDR3 is made up of 15 amino acids. The V and J ends lost 1 base and 3 bases, in that order; junction bases with no gene match: 5. The germline CDR1 and CDR2 sequences are MNHEY and SMNVEV (reference sequence). This CDR3 reads CASSLLGGEDTEAFF. The CDR3 DNA is TGTGCCAGCAGTTTATTAGGGGGCGAGGACACTGAAGCTTTCTTT.

In its sample, this clone was seen a few times. The V gene is TRBV5-4, the J gene TRBJ1-4, with a weak D call TRBD1 (5 bases). V was pared by 2 bases and J by 4 bases, with 18 bases between. The CDR3 is made up of 17 amino acids. CDR1 and CDR2 from the germline V gene are SGHNT and YYREEE (reference sequence). CDR3 residues: CASSFKQVGVGNEKLFF. The CDR3 region has the DNA TGTGCCAGCAGCTTTAAACAGGTGGGCGTCGGTAATGAAAAACTGTTTTTT.

This clone was seen a single time. The chain employs TRBV11-2 and TRBJ1-3; a weak D match, TRBD1 (6 bases). CDR3 size: 14 residues. Germline V gives CDR1 SGHAT, CDR2 FQNNGV. The V and J ends lost 6 bases and 4 bases respectively, with 13 bases between them. CDR3 protein: CASRNFGQGNTIYF. The DNA of the CDR3 is TGTGCCAGCAGGAACTTTGGACAGGGAAACACCATATATTTT. Combining the CDR3 with reference TRBV11-2 and TRBJ1-3 gives the whole variable domain EAGVAQSPRYKIIEKRQSVAFWCNPISGHATLYWYQQILGQGPKLLIQFQNNGVVDDSQLPKDRFSAERLKGVDSTLKIQPAKLEDSAVYLCASRNFGQGNTIYFGEGSWLTVV.

The genes are TRBV11-2 and TRBJ2-2; no reliable D call. The CDR3 runs 13 residues. In germline, CDR1 is SGHAT, CDR2 FQNNGV. With 7 bases removed from V and 5 bases from J, the gap between germline ends came to 11 bases. In nucleotides, the CDR3 is TGTGCCAGCACCTATTCGCGGACCGGGGAGCTGTTTTTT. Amino acid sequence: CASTYSRTGELFF.

This sequence joins TRBV7-2 and TRBJ2-4, with 8 bases matching TRBD1. With V trimmed by 5 bases and J by 15 bases, 9 bases remained unmatched. Germline-derived CDR1 and CDR2 are SGHTA and FQGNSA. There are 12 residues in the CDR3. The CDR3 sequence: CASSRAQGVPYF. CDR3 DNA sequence: TGTGCCAGCAGCCGCGCACAGGGGGTACCGTACTTC.

The chain is built from TRBV29-1 and TRBJ1-4, with D perhaps TRBD1 (5 bases). The germline V gene has CDR1 SQVTM and CDR2 ANQGSEA. Trimming took 2 bases from V and 7 from J, leaving 11 bases between them. This CDR3 spans 13 amino acids. CDR3 residues: CSVETFGGEKLFF. Here the CDR3 DNA reads TGCAGCGTTGAAACCTTCGGGGGTGAAAAACTGTTTTTT.